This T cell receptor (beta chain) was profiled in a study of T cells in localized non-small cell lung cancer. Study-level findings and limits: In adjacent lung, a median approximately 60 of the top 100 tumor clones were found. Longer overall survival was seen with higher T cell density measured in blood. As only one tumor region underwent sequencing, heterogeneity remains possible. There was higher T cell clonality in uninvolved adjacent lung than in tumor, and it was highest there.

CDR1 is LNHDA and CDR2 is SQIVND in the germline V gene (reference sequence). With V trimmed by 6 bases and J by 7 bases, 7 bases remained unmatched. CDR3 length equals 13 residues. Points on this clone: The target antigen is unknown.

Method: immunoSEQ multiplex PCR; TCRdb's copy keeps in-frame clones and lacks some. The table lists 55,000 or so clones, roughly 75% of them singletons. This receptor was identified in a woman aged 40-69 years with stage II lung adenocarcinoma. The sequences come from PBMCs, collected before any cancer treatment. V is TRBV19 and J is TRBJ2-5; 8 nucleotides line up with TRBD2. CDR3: CASSDSRGGTQYF. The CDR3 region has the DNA TGTGCCAGTAGCGACAGCCGGGGGGGGACCCAGTACTTC.